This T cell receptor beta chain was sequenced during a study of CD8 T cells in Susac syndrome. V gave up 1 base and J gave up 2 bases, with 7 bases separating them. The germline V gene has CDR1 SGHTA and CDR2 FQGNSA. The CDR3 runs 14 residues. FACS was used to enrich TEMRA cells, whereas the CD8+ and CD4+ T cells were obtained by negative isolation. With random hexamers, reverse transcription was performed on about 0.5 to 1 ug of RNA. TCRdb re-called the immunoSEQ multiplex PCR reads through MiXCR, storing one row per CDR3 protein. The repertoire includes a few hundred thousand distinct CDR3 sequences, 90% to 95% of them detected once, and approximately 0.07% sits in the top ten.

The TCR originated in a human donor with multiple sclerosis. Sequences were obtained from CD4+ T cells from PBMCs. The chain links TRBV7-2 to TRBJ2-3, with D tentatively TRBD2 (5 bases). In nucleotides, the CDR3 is TGTGCCAGCAGCTTAGTGAGGGCCACAGATACGCAGTATTTT. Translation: CASSLVRATDTQYF. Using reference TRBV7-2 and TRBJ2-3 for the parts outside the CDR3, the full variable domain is GAGVSQSPSNKVTEKGKDVELRCDPISGHTALYWYRQSLGQGLEFLIYFQGNSAPDKSGLPSDRFSAERTGGSVSTLTIQRTQQEDSAVYLCASSLVRATDTQYFGPGTRLTVL.